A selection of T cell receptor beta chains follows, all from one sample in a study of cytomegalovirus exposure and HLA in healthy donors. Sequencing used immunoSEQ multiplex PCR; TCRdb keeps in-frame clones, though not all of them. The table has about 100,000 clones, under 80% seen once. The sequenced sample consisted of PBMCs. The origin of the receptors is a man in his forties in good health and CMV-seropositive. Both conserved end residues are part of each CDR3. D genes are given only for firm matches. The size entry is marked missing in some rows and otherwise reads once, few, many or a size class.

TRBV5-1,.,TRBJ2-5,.,CASTSGDQETQYF,TGCGCCAGCACGTCGGGGGACCAAGAGACCCAGTACTTC
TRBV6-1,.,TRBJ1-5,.,CASSESGDGQPQHF,TGTGCCAGCAGTGAATCGGGGGATGGGCAGCCCCAGCATTTT
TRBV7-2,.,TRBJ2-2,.,CASSLAGPGSVGTGELFF,TGTGCCAGCAGCTTAGCGGGGCCGGGTTCGGTAGGGACCGGGGAGCTGTTTTTT
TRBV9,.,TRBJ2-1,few,CASSAMGGNEQFF,TGTGCCAGCAGCGCCATGGGGGGAAATGAGCAGTTCTTC
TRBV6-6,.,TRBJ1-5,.,CASSRQVGNQPQHF,TGTGCCAGCAGCAGACAGGTCGGTAATCAGCCCCAGCATTTT
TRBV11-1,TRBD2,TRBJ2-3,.,CASSRRRESTDTQYF,TGTGCCAGCAGCCGACGGCGGGAGAGCACAGATACGCAGTATTTT
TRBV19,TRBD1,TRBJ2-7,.,CASSMDRSLMGEQYF,TGTGCCAGTAGTATGGACAGGTCATTGATGGGCGAGCAGTACTTC
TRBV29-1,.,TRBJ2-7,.,CSIGQSSYEQYF,TGCAGCATCGGACAGTCGTCCTACGAGCAGTACTTC
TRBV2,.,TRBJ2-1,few,CASSSVVREQFF,TGTGCCAGCAGTTCCGTAGTCAGGGAGCAGTTCTTC
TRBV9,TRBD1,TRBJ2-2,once,CASSPLAGGNTGELFF,TGTGCCAGCAGCCCCCTGGCAGGGGGAAACACCGGGGAGCTGTTTTTT